This T cell receptor beta chain was documented in a study of blood T cell repertoires in COVID-19. There are 16 residues in the CDR3. V dropped 0 bases and J dropped 0 bases, with 6 bases sitting between them. Germline loops: CDR1 SGHAT, CDR2 FQDESV (reference sequence). As handled by the study authors: Nucleated cell number was recorded as an estimate derived from reference gene primer amplification. Only in-frame clones appear in the TCRdb table, and some are missing; sequencing was by immunoSEQ multiplex PCR. V and J calls and clone size are as listed in that table; D and trimming were resolved from the DNA. The sample includes 300,000 or so clones, 90% of them seen just once. Cohort 3 recovery required two negative PCRs, clearance, or symptom resolution.

The sequence was obtained from a man aged 55-75 years who had recovered from COVID-19. The chain uses TRBV11-1 and TRBJ1-6; D gene unclear. Material for sequencing was PBMCs or T cells enriched from blood (not recorded which). The CDR3 region has the DNA TGTGCCAGCAGCTTAGCGTGGAGCTCCTATAATTCACCCCTCCACTTT. Its translation is CASSLAWSSYNSPLHF.